The 4 T cell receptor beta chains below come from one sample, sequenced in a study of identical twins. TCRdb called the 5' RACE reads again in MiXCR, with one record for every CDR3 protein. The table shows about 810,000 distinct CDR3 sequences, with over 9% occurring only once. These same data were also listed under a study on yellow fever vaccine responses in identical twins.

Sequenced input: PBMCs. The receptors shown here come from a young woman in good health.

In its sample, this clonotype was seen many times. This chain links TRBV28 with TRBJ1-6; D may be TRBD1 (6 bases). Germline V gene lookup returns CDR1 MDHEN and CDR2 SYDVKM. The ends were cut back, 5 bases at V and 10 bases at J, with 15 bases in the middle. The CDR3 spans 14 residues. CDR3: CASSGGPRGSPLHF. The CDR3 DNA follows: TGTGCCAGCAGTGGGGGCCCAAGGGGGTCACCCCTCCACTTT.

This sequence joins TRBV12-3 or TRBV12-4 and TRBJ2-1, with 11 bases that match TRBD2. V lost 6 bases and J lost 0; bases outside the gene matches: 7. The CDR3 is 17 residues long. The CDR3 nucleotides read TGTGCCAGCAGACCTAGCGGGGGGCTGAGCTCCTACAATGAGCAGTTCTTC. Residues: CASRPSGGLSSYNEQFF.

This clonotype has at least ten counts. The chain is built from TRBV12-3 or TRBV12-4 and TRBJ2-3; D perhaps matches TRBD1 (5 bases). The length of the CDR3 is 13 residues. V lost 2 bases and J lost 4, with 7 bases in between. CDR3 sequence reads: CASSLRGADTQYF. Here the CDR3 DNA reads TGTGCCAGCAGTTTAAGGGGTGCAGATACGCAGTATTTT.

About this clonotype: The junction does not match germline at one end; this may be a read error. The chain carries TRBV7-9 and TRBJ2-1; TRBD2 matches at 8 bases. Per germline, CDR1 SEHNR and CDR2 FQNEAQ (reference sequence). The CDR3 has 12 amino acids. CDR3 amino acids: CASSATGGGRVF. In DNA form, the CDR3 reads TGTGCCAGCAGCGCAACGGGGGGGGGAAGGGTCTTC.